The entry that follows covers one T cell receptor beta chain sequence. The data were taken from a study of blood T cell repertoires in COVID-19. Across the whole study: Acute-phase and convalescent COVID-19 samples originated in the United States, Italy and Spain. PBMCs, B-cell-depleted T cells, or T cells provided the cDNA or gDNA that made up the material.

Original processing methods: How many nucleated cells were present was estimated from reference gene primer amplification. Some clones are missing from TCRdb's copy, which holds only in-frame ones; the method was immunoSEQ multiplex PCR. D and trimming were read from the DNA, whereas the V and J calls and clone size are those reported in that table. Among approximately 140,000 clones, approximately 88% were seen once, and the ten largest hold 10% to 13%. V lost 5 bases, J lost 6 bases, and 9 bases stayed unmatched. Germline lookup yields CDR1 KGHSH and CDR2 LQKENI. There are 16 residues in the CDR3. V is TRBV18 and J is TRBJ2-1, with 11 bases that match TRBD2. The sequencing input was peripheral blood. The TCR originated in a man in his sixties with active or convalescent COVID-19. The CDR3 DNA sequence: TGTGCCAGCTCATTCCTGACTAGCGGGAACCGCAATGAGCAGTTCTTC. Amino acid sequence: CASSFLTSGNRNEQFF.